This T cell receptor beta chain originates from a study of blood T cell repertoires in COVID-19. Study overall: The United States, Italy and Spain were the sources of the acute and convalescent COVID-19 samples.

Method: immunoSEQ multiplex PCR; TCRdb's copy keeps in-frame clones and lacks some. The repertoire includes a few hundred thousand clones, nearly 90% of them detected once, and more than 1.5% sits in the top ten. With 8 bases removed from V and 0 bases from J, the gap between germline ends came to 10 bases. CDR1 MNHEY and CDR2 SMNVEV come from the germline V gene (reference sequence). This CDR3 region has 13 residues. Clinical history reported by participants formed the basis on which cohorts were assigned. Donors in Cohort 3 who had recovered were those with two negative PCRs, healthcare professional clearance, or resolution of their symptoms.

This TCR derives from a woman aged 55-69 years who had recovered from COVID-19. Sequencing was carried out using PBMCs or T cells enriched from blood (not recorded which). V is TRBV27 and J is TRBJ1-2; a weak D match, TRBD1 (5 bases). In DNA form, the CDR3 reads TGTGCCAGCCGCAGGGAGGCTAACTATGGCTACACCTTC. It yields the protein CASRREANYGYTF.